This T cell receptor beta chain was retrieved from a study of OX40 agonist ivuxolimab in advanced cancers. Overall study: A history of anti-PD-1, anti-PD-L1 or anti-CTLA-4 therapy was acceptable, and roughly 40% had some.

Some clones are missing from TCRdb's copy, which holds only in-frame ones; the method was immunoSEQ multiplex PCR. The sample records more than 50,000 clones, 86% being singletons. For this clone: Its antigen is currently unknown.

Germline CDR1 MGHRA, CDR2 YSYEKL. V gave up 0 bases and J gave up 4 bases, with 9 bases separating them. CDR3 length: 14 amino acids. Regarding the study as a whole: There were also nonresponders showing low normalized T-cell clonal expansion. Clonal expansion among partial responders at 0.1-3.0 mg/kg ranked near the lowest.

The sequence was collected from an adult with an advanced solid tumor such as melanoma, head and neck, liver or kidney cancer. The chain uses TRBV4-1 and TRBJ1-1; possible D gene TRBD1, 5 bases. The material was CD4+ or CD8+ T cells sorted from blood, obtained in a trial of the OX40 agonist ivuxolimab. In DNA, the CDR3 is TGCGCCAGCAGCCAAGATGGGGCGGGCACTGAAGCTTTCTTT. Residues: CASSQDGAGTEAFF.